Listed below are T cell receptor beta chains from one sample, sequenced in a study of monozygotic twins with inflammatory bowel disease. With the 5' RACE reads reprocessed, TCRdb shows one record per CDR3 protein and no DNA. Its table lists hundreds of thousands of distinct CDR3 sequences. The sample was blood. All receptors derive from a human donor with ulcerative colitis or Crohn's disease, or a healthy co-twin of an affected twin (not recorded which). Each CDR3 is given with its conserved first and last residue. Fields, in order: clone size, J gene, V gene, CDR3 protein. The size entry is marked missing in some rows and otherwise reads once, few, many or a size class.

. TRBJ2-3 TRBV2 CASSAGQGVADTQYF
. TRBJ1-5 TRBV6-2/TRBV6-3 CASSEPSGQNQPQRF
. TRBJ2-1 TRBV7-9 CASSLAFNYDRAGEQFF
. TRBJ1-4 TRBV4-3 CASSSGGTTNEKLFF
. TRBJ2-6 TRBV28 CATDGQGRTGANVLTF
. TRBJ2-1 TRBV15 CATRQTGTDYNEQFF
. TRBJ2-6 TRBV11-1 CASSLYRDYSSGANVLTF
. TRBJ2-5 TRBV5-5 CASSFRRTGTETQYF
. TRBJ2-7 TRBV12-3/TRBV12-4 CASSPTGGHEQYF
. TRBJ2-5 TRBV20-1 CSAAWGLAGPGQETQYF
. TRBJ2-3 TRBV12-3/TRBV12-4 CASGPLRDFTDTQYF
. TRBJ2-1 TRBV29-1 CSAGGGGRLYNEQFF
. TRBJ2-1 TRBV7-3 CASSLISGSYNEQFF
. TRBJ2-7 TRBV19 CASSTIGRRGYEQYF
. TRBJ2-3 TRBV5-1 CASSLALSGDLSTDTQYF
. TRBJ2-7 TRBV4-3 CASSQGRASVYEQYF
. TRBJ1-4 TRBV7-9 CASSPFGTTNEKLFF
. TRBJ2-7 TRBV10-3 CAIRLYPEGQEALFPYEQYF
. TRBJ2-6 TRBV5-8 CASSLQAYGANVLTF
. TRBJ2-5 TRBV10-2 CASRMGGRSRWETQYF
. TRBJ2-5 TRBV5-1 CASSILPLGGAQETQYF
. TRBJ2-7 TRBV3-1 CASSYHRGRDEQYF
. TRBJ1-6 TRBV27 CASSFLGQGGSPLHF
. TRBJ1-3 TRBV3-1 CASSQTLGGSGNTIYF
. TRBJ1-2 TRBV18 CASSPRQGMGYTF
. TRBJ2-1 TRBV12-3/TRBV12-4 CASSFVRGGNEQFF
. TRBJ2-3 TRBV12-5 CASGLPLSGQSTDTQYF
. TRBJ1-6 TRBV5-1 CASSLGGSSGNSPLHF
. TRBJ2-1 TRBV20-1 CSASLAGIENEQFF
. TRBJ2-7 TRBV15 CATSRDRTSSYEQYF
. TRBJ2-5 TRBV28 CASSSAVWQGLKTQYF
medium-sized TRBJ2-1 TRBV5-1 CASSPRRAGDNEQFF
. TRBJ1-1 TRBV20-1 CSALGTGDTEAFF
. TRBJ2-7 TRBV7-9 CASSLATGTSGYEQYF
. TRBJ1-5 TRBV5-5 CASSPDTQRPQHF
. TRBJ2-5 TRBV29-1 CSVEDRALGETQYF
. TRBJ2-2 TRBV7-2 CASSLVVIRAGDLFF
. TRBJ2-5 TRBV18 CASSPLGRKETQYF
. TRBJ2-7 TRBV27 CASSFRASGVFHEQYF
. TRBJ1-5 TRBV5-6 CASSFRNQPQHF
. TRBJ2-6 TRBV28 CASSRQGAPRSGANVLTF
. TRBJ2-1 TRBV9 CASSVHLWDRERSNEQFF
. TRBJ1-1 TRBV18 CASSETGPTEAFF
. TRBJ1-6 TRBV20-1 CSAGQGANSPLHF
. TRBJ2-7 TRBV29-1 CSVDGAPSYEQYF
. TRBJ1-1 TRBV28 CASSLRAPRRTEAFF
. TRBJ2-7 TRBV10-3 CAISESEPGYEQYF
. TRBJ2-2 TRBV28 CASSFVQGRTGELFF
. TRBJ1-4 TRBV7-8 CASSLERTLATNEKLFF
. TRBJ2-7 TRBV9 CASSPAPPGLSSYEQYF
. TRBJ2-3 TRBV7-2 CATGWKTSTDTQYF
. TRBJ2-2 TRBV7-2 CASSSSSGSGGELFF
. TRBJ2-7 TRBV5-1 CASSLVGTGSHEQYF
. TRBJ1-4 TRBV15 CATSRDGPGVRNEKLFF
. TRBJ2-5 TRBV4-3 CASSQAGFQETQYF